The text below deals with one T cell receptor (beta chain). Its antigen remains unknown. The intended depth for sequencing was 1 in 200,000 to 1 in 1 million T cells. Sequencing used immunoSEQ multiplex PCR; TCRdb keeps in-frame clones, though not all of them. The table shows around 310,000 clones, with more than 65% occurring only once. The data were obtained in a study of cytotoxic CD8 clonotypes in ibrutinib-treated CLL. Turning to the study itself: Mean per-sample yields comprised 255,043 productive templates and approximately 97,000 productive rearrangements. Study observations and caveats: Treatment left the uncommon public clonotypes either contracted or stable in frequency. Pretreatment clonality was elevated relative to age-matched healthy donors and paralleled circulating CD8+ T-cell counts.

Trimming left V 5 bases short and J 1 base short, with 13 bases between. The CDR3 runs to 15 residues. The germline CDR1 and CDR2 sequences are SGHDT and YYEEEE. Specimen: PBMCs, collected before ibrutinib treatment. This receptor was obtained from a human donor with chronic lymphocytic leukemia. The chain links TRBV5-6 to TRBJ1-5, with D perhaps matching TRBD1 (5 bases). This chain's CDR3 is CASRIMGVSNQPQHF. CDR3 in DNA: TGTGCCAGCAGAATTATGGGGGTCAGCAATCAGCCCCAGCATTTT.